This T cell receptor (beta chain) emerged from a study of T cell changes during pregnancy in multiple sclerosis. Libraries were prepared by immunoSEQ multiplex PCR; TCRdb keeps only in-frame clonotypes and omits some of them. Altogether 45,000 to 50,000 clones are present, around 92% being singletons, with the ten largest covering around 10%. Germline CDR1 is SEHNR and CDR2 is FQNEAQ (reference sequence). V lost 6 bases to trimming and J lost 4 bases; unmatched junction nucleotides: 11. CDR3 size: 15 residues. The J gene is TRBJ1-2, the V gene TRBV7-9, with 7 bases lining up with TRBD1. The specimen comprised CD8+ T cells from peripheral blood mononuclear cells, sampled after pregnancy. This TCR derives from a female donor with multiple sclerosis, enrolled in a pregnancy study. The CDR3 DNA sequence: TGTGCCAGCAGTTTTACGCAGGGGGTGGGCTATGGCTACACCTTC. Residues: CASSFTQGVGYGYTF.